One and the same sample provided the 2 T cell receptor beta chains below, sequenced in a study of cytomegalovirus exposure and HLA in healthy donors. The PCR contained 60 Vbeta and 13 Jbeta primers. Method: immunoSEQ multiplex PCR; TCRdb's copy keeps in-frame clones and lacks some. The sample includes about 130,000 clones. The sequencing sample was made of PBMCs. These receptors came from a man younger than 35 in good health and CMV-seronegative.

The chain uses TRBV4-3 and TRBJ2-7; 11 bases map to TRBD2. Germline V gene lookup returns CDR1 LGHNA and CDR2 YSLEER. The V segment lost 0 bases and the J segment 3 bases; nucleotides outside the gene matches: 1. This CDR3 has 15 amino acids. This CDR3 is CASSQELAGVYEQYF. The CDR3, as DNA: TGCGCCAGCAGCCAAGAACTAGCGGGGGTCTACGAGCAGTACTTC.

The chain employs TRBV29-1 and TRBJ1-5; 9 bases agree with TRBD1. V lost 5 bases, J lost 3 bases, and 2 bases stayed unmatched. The CDR3 loop spans 13 amino acids. The germline gives CDR1 SQVTM, CDR2 ANQGSEA. The CDR3 sequence: CSVRDRDNQPQHF. For the CDR3, the DNA is TGCAGCGTTCGGGACAGGGACAATCAGCCCCAGCATTTT. Full variable domain (remainder filled in from reference TRBV29-1 and TRBJ1-5): SAVISQKPSRDICQRGTSLTIQCQVDSQVTMMFWYRQQPGQSLTLIATANQGSEATYESGFVIDKFPISRPNLTFSTLTVSNMSPEDSSIYLCSVRDRDNQPQHFGDGTRLSIL.